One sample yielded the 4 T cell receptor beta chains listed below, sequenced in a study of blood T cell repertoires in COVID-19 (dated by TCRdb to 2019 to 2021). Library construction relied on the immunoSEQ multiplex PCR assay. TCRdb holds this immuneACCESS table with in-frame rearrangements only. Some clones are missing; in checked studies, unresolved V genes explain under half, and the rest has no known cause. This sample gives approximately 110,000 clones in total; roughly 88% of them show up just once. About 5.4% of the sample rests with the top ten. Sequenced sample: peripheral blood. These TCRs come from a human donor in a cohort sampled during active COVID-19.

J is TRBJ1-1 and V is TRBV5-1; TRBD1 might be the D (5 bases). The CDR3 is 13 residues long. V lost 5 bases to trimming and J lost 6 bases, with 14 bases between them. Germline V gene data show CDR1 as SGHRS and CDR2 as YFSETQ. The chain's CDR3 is CASRLDGGAEAFF. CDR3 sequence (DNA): TGCGCCAGCAGACTGGACGGGGGGGCTGAAGCTTTCTTT. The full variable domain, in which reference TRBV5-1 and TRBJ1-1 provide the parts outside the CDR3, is KAGVTQTPRYLIKTRGQQVTLSCSPISGHRSVSWYQQTPGQGLQFLFEYFSETQRNKGNFPGRFSGRQFSNSRSEMNVSTLELGDSALYLCASRLDGGAEAFFGQGTRLTVV.

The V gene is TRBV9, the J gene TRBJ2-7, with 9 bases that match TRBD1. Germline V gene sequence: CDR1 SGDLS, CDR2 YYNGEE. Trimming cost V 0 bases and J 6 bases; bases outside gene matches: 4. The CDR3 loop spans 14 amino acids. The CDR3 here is CASSVATGGREQYF. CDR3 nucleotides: TGTGCCAGCAGCGTAGCTACAGGGGGCCGCGAGCAGTACTTC.

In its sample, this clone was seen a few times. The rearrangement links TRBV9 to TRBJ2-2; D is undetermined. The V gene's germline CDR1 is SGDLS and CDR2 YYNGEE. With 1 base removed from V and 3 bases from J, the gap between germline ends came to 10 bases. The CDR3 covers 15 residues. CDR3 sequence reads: CASSVNGRYTGELFF. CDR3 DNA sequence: TGTGCCAGCAGCGTAAACGGTCGGTACACCGGGGAGCTGTTTTTT.

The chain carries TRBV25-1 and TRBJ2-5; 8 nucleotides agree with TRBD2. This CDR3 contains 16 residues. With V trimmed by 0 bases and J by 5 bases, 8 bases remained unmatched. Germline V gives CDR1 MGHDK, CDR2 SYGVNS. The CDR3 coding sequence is TGTGCCAGCAGTGAATATAGAAGCGGGAGCGGGGAGACCCAGTACTTC. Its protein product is CASSEYRSGSGETQYF.